Presented here are 7 T cell receptor beta chains from one specimen sequenced in a study of beta chain features in type 1 diabetes. As every portion of the isolated RNA was reverse transcribed, the sequencing read expressed TCRB transcripts. The repertoire was sequenced with immunoSEQ multiplex PCR; TCRdb's copy has only in-frame clones and lacks some. In the table there are roughly 400,000 clones, 8% to 10% of which are singletons. Their target antigens are unknown. Notes on the study in general: The study found moderately but significantly shorter TCRB CDR3s in all four CD4+ subsets of Type 1 diabetes patients.

Sequencing was carried out using central memory CD4+ T cells from blood. The receptor set was obtained from a man in his thirties or forties with type 1 diabetes.

This clone was detected a few times. J is TRBJ2-1 and V is TRBV29-1; 9 bases match TRBD1. J lost 8 bases, V lost 7 bases, and 9 bases had no gene match. There are 13 residues in the CDR3. Germline V gene sequence: CDR1 SQVTM, CDR2 ANQGSEA. The DNA of the CDR3 is TGCAGCGGCCGCAGGGACAGGGCGGATGAGCAGTTCTTC. This gives the protein CSGRRDRADEQFF.

The V and J genes are TRBV19 and TRBJ2-1, with 8 bases matching TRBD2. CDR1 LNHDA and CDR2 SQIVND come from the germline V gene (reference sequence). V shed 6 bases and J 9 bases; nucleotides not matched to a gene: 16. This CDR3 has 16 residues. The CDR3 region has the DNA TGTGCCAGTAGGAGCGGGACTAGAAATTATGGTAGTGAGCAGTTCTTC. It specifies CASRSGTRNYGSEQFF.

This chain connects TRBV12-1 to TRBJ2-1; the table's D call of TRBD2 was not tested on the DNA. TRBV12-1 corresponds to a pseudogene. CDR3 length: 18 amino acids. CDR3 region: CASSHLAGGQSSYNEQFF. The CDR3, as DNA: TGTGCCAGCAGCCATCTAGCGGGAGGCCAGAGCTCCTACAATGAGCAGTTCTTC.

In its sample, this clone was seen many times. The chain links TRBV19 to TRBJ1-2; D is undetermined. This CDR3 has 13 residues. Germline V gene sequence: CDR1 LNHDA, CDR2 SQIVND (reference sequence). Trimming took off 5 bases at V and 3 bases at J, with 10 bases between the two ends. This chain's CDR3 is CASSLPSDYGYTF. The DNA for the CDR3 is TGTGCCAGTAGTCTTCCCTCGGACTATGGCTACACCTTC.

This clone was counted a single time. The chain combines TRBV10-3 with TRBJ2-2; maybe TRBD1 (6 bases). The V end lost 10 bases, the J end lost 1 base, and 19 bases lay between the germline ends. This CDR3 is 16 amino acids long. Per germline, CDR1 ENHRY and CDR2 SYGVKD. The CDR3 nucleotides are TGTGCCAGCATGCCGGGAAGCAGGGGGAACACCGGGGAGCTGTTTTTT. Its translation: CASMPGSRGNTGELFF.

This clone was picked up a small number of times. The chain carries TRBV6-6 and TRBJ1-4; TRBD1 matches 7 bases. Germline CDR1 reads MNHNY; CDR2 reads SVGAGI (reference sequence). CDR3 length: 12 amino acids. V lost 8 bases, J lost 3 bases, and 0 bases stayed unmatched. In nucleotides, the CDR3 is TGTGCCAGCGGGACAGCTAATGAAAAACTGTTTTTT. Translated, it gives CASGTANEKLFF.

The chain carries TRBV29-1 and TRBJ2-1, with 7 bases fitting TRBD2. Germline V lookup: CDR1 SQVTM, CDR2 ANQGSEA. The CDR3 contains 14 residues. After removal of 3 bases from V and 2 bases from J, the junction contained 4 bases not matched to a gene. Written as DNA, the CDR3 is TGCAGCGTTGAGGGAGGGAGCACCTACAATGAGCAGTTCTTC. As protein: CSVEGGSTYNEQFF.